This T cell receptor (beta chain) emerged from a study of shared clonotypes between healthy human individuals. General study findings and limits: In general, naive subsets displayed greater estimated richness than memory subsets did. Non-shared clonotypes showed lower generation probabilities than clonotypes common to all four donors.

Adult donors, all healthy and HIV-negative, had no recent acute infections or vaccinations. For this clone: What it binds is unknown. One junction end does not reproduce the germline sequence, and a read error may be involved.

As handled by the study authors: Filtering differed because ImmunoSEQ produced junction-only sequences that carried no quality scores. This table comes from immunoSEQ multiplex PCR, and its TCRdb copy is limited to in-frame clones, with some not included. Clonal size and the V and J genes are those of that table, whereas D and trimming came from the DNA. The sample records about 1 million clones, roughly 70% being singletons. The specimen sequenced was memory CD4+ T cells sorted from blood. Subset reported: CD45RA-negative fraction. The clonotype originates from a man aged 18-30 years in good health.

The CDR3 coding sequence is TGTGCCAGCAGCCAAGATGGCGAGTTGGCAGAAAGGTTC. Translated, it gives CASSQDGELAERF. The chain has TRBV4-2 and TRBJ1-2; D is ambiguous. The CDR3 totals 13 residues. Germline loops: CDR1 LGHNA, CDR2 YNFKEQ.